Listed below are T cell receptor beta chains from one sample, sequenced in a study of blood T cell repertoires in COVID-19. Profiling relied on immunoSEQ multiplex PCR, and the TCRdb table lists in-frame clones only, not all of them. The top ten clones hold around 2.8% of a sample with about 260,000 clones, approximately 90% of them seen once. The source material was PBMCs or T cells enriched from blood (not recorded which). Source of these receptors: a man aged 35 to 55 who had been exposed to COVID-19. Both conserved end residues are part of each CDR3. A D gene is named only where the DNA matches it firmly. Not all rows give a size; the values are once, few, many and, for expanded clones, a class.

CASSWLDNEQFF	TGTGCCAGCAGCTGGCTGGACAATGAGCAGTTCTTC	TRBV11-3	TRBJ2-1	NA	NA
CASNTRGRGSNQPQHF	TGTGCCAGTAATACCAGGGGGCGAGGTAGCAATCAGCCCCAGCATTTT	TRBV19	TRBJ1-5	TRBD1	NA
CASGSSGRAGGVQYF	TGTGCCAGTGGATCTAGCGGGAGGGCTGGTGGAGTTCAGTACTTC	TRBV25-1	TRBJ2-4	TRBD2	NA
CASSLVPGQGAHEQFF	TGTGCCAGCAGCTTAGTTCCGGGACAGGGGGCTCATGAGCAGTTCTTC	TRBV7-6	TRBJ2-1	TRBD1	NA
CASKIPPGVAGGPSLAKNIQYF	TGTGCCAGCAAAATACCCCCGGGGGTAGCGGGAGGGCCTTCTCTAGCCAAAAACATTCAGTACTTC	TRBV21-1	TRBJ2-4	NA	NA
CAWSVTGGITEAFF	TGTGCCTGGAGTGTAACAGGGGGCATCACTGAAGCTTTCTTT	TRBV30	TRBJ1-1	TRBD1	NA
CASSSDRGYETDTQYF	TGTGCCAGCAGCTCCGACAGGGGGTATGAGACAGATACGCAGTATTTT	TRBV5-4	TRBJ2-3	TRBD1	NA
CASSLDPGVTYNEQFF	TGTGCCAGCAGCTTAGACCCAGGGGTTACGTACAATGAGCAGTTCTTC	TRBV11-1	TRBJ2-1	NA	once
CASSDTYAGELFF	TGTGCCAGCTCGGACACCTACGCCGGGGAGCTGTTTTTT	TRBV28	TRBJ2-2	NA	NA
CAWSLKGYSNQPQHF	TGTGCCTGGAGTCTTAAGGGGTATAGCAATCAGCCCCAGCATTTT	TRBV30	TRBJ1-5	NA	NA
CASSYPGTGLEAFF	TGTGCCAGTTCGTACCCCGGAACAGGGCTGGAAGCTTTCTTT	TRBV28	TRBJ1-1	NA	NA
CASSLRGGTDSNQPQHF	TGTGCCAGCAGCTTAAGGGGGGGTACTGATAGCAATCAGCCCCAGCATTTT	TRBV7-6	TRBJ1-5	NA	NA
CASRGRGGQPQHF	TGTGCCAGCAGAGGGAGGGGTGGTCAGCCCCAGCATTTT	TRBV25-1	TRBJ1-5	NA	NA
CASIVRYEQYF	TGTGCCAGCATAGTCCGCTACGAGCAGTACTTC	TRBV25-1	TRBJ2-7	NA	NA
CASSGSGRAVIGATEQFF	TGTGCCAGCAGCGGAAGCGGGAGGGCCGTTATAGGGGCGACTGAGCAGTTCTTC	TRBV9	TRBJ2-1	TRBD2	NA
CASSLNGGREGYTF	TGTGCCAGCAGTCTTAACGGGGGGCGTGAAGGCTACACCTTC	TRBV7-9	TRBJ1-2	NA	NA
CASSHTGTSSGELFF	TGTGCCAGCAGCCATACCGGGACTAGCTCCGGGGAGCTGTTTTTT	TRBV3-1/TRBV3-2	TRBJ2-2	TRBD2	NA
CASSQPGQVREETQYF	TGTGCCAGTAGTCAACCAGGTCAGGTTCGAGAAGAGACCCAGTACTTC	TRBV19	TRBJ2-5	NA	NA
CASDQGPEQYF	TGTGCCAGCGACCAGGGCCCCGAGCAGTACTTC	TRBV2	TRBJ2-7	NA	NA
CASRSREQYF	TGTGCCAGCAGATCTAGGGAGCAGTACTTC	TRBV2	TRBJ2-7	NA	NA
CASSPLDSNTEAFF	TGTGCCAGCTCACCATTGGACAGCAACACTGAAGCTTTCTTT	TRBV18	TRBJ1-1	NA	once
CASHPDRGGPDYYNEQFF	TGTGCCAGCCACCCGGACAGGGGGGGACCAGACTACTACAATGAGCAGTTCTTC	TRBV7-2	TRBJ2-1	TRBD1	NA
CASSSDRGQPGNTIYF	TGTGCCAGCAGTTCGGACAGGGGGCAGCCTGGAAACACCATATATTTT	TRBV6-5	TRBJ1-3	TRBD1	NA
CASSVAGQGESEQYF	TGTGCCAGCAGCGTAGCGGGACAGGGCGAGAGCGAGCAGTACTTC	TRBV9	TRBJ2-7	TRBD1	NA
CASSRAGEDTQYF	TGTGCCAGCAGTCGGGCGGGAGAGGATACGCAGTATTTT	TRBV6-5	TRBJ2-3	TRBD2	NA
CASSPWTAPYGYTF	TGTGCCAGTAGTCCCTGGACAGCACCCTATGGCTACACCTTC	TRBV19	TRBJ1-2	NA	NA
CASSRGEGVFDNEQFF	TGTGCCAGCAGCCGGGGGGAGGGCGTCTTTGACAATGAGCAGTTCTTC	TRBV11-3	TRBJ2-1	TRBD2	NA
CASSVQGWSEQFF	TGTGCCAGCAGCGTCCAGGGGTGGTCTGAGCAGTTCTTC	TRBV9	TRBJ2-1	NA	NA
CATSEPSGRASNEQFF	TGTGCCACCAGTGAACCAAGCGGGAGGGCCTCCAATGAGCAGTTCTTC	TRBV24-1	TRBJ2-1	TRBD2	NA
CASSEGTSGRALFLQVPFF	TGTGCCAGCAGTGAAGGGACTAGCGGGAGGGCCCTTTTTCTTCAGGTGCCGTTCTTC	TRBV2	TRBJ2-1	TRBD2	NA
CASSQGEASYEQYF	TGCGCCAGCAGCCAAGGAGAGGCCTCCTACGAGCAGTACTTC	TRBV4-3	TRBJ2-7	NA	NA
CAWVDRGGLAKNIQYF	TGTGCCTGGGTTGACAGGGGAGGACTAGCCAAAAACATTCAGTACTTC	TRBV30	TRBJ2-4	TRBD1	NA
CATRNGRQGNTGELFF	TGTGCTACGAGGAACGGGCGACAGGGTAACACCGGGGAGCTGTTTTTT	TRBV28	TRBJ2-2	TRBD1	NA
CASSLVSGNTGELFF	TGTGCCAGCAGCTTAGTTAGCGGAAACACCGGGGAGCTGTTTTTT	TRBV7-2	TRBJ2-2	NA	NA
CASSQVFGSGKVVGELFF	TGTGCCAGCAGCCAAGTGTTCGGAAGCGGGAAAGTGGTCGGGGAGCTGTTTTTT	TRBV4-2	TRBJ2-2	TRBD2	NA
CARWDSDAYEQYF	TGTGCCAGGTGGGACAGTGACGCCTACGAGCAGTACTTC	TRBV19	TRBJ2-7	TRBD1	NA
CASSQRTAGAKNIQYF	TGCGCCAGCAGCCAGCGGACAGCAGGAGCCAAAAACATTCAGTACTTC	TRBV4-1	TRBJ2-4	NA	NA
CASSFAQGGNQPQHF	TGTGCCAGCAGTTTTGCACAGGGAGGGAATCAGCCCCAGCATTTT	TRBV28	TRBJ1-5	NA	NA
CASSTGYPGNTIYF	TGTGCCAGTAGTACAGGCTATCCTGGAAACACCATATATTTT	TRBV19	TRBJ1-3	NA	NA
CASSQDSGGNTEAFF	TGCGCCAGCAGCCAAGATTCAGGTGGGAACACTGAAGCTTTCTTT	TRBV4-3	TRBJ1-1	NA	NA
CASSFGGYYGYTF	TGTGCCAGCAGCTTTGGGGGGTACTATGGCTACACCTTC	TRBV7-2	TRBJ1-2	NA	NA
CASSNRGRYTIYF	TGTGCCAGCAGCAACAGGGGGCGGTACACCATATATTTT	TRBV21-1	TRBJ1-3	NA	once
CASSLRGGSLEAFF	TGTGCCAGCAGCTTAAGGGGGGGGTCGCTTGAAGCTTTCTTT	TRBV11-2	TRBJ1-1	NA	NA
CATSRVGQSTDTQYF	TGTGCCACCAGCAGAGTTGGACAGAGCACAGATACGCAGTATTTT	TRBV15	TRBJ2-3	NA	once
CASSLGFGGFGETQYF	TGTGCCAGCAGCTTAGGGTTCGGGGGATTCGGGGAGACCCAGTACTTC	TRBV7-3	TRBJ2-5	NA	NA
CASSAGGPISYNEQFF	TGTGCCAGCAGCGCGGGAGGGCCTATCTCCTACAATGAGCAGTTCTTC	TRBV5-4	TRBJ2-1	TRBD2	once
CASSWGQFGNQPQHF	TGTGCCAGCAGCTGGGGACAGTTTGGCAATCAGCCCCAGCATTTT	TRBV28	TRBJ1-5	TRBD1	once
CASSLGQHEKLFF	TGTGCCAGCTCACTGGGACAGCATGAAAAACTGTTTTTT	TRBV18	TRBJ1-4	TRBD1	NA
CATSTGVGSTEAFF	TGTGCCACCAGCACGGGGGTGGGTAGCACTGAAGCTTTCTTT	TRBV15	TRBJ1-1	NA	NA
CATSRGGGTDTQYF	TGTGCCACCAGCCGGGGGGGCGGGACAGATACGCAGTATTTT	TRBV15	TRBJ2-3	TRBD2	NA
CASERGAGNEQFF	TGTGCCAGCGAACGGGGGGCTGGGAATGAGCAGTTCTTC	TRBV12-3/TRBV12-4	TRBJ2-1	NA	NA
CASSGTYGQGQYQPQHF	TGTGCCAGCAGTGGGACTTATGGACAGGGGCAATATCAGCCCCAGCATTTT	TRBV2	TRBJ1-5	TRBD1	NA
CASSPRLAGGQETQYF	TGTGCCAGCAGCCCACGACTAGCGGGAGGACAAGAGACCCAGTACTTC	TRBV11-3	TRBJ2-5	TRBD2	NA
CASSAVTYNQPQHF	TGTGCCAGTAGCGCGGTCACTTACAATCAGCCCCAGCATTTT	TRBV19	TRBJ1-5	NA	NA
CASSLELAGGSSTGELFF	TGTGCCAGCAGTTTAGAACTAGCGGGAGGCTCGAGCACCGGGGAGCTGTTTTTT	TRBV27	TRBJ2-2	TRBD2	NA
CASSPPGNTEAFF	TGTGCCAGCTCACCCCCGGGGAACACTGAAGCTTTCTTT	TRBV18	TRBJ1-1	NA	NA
CASSLDSLQGYYNEQFF	TGTGCCAGCAGTCTTGATAGTTTACAGGGATATTACAATGAGCAGTTCTTC	TRBV2	TRBJ2-1	NA	once
CAISEPGTSLPVGETQYF	TGTGCCATCAGTGAGCCTGGGACTAGCCTACCGGTGGGAGAGACCCAGTACTTC	TRBV10-3	TRBJ2-5	TRBD2	NA